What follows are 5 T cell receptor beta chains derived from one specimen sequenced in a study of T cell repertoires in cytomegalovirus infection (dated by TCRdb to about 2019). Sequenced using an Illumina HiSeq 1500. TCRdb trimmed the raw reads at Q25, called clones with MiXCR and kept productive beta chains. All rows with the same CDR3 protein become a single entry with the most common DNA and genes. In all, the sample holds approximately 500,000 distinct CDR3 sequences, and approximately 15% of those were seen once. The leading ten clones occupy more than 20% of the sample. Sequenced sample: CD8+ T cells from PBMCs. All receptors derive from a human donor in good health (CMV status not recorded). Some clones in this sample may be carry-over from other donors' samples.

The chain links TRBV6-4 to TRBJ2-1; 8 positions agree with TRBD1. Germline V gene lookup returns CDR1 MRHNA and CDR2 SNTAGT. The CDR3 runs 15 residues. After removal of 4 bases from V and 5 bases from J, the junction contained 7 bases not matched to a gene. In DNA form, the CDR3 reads TGTGCCAGCAGTGTCAGGACAGGGAGCAACAATGAGCAGTTCTTC. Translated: CASSVRTGSNNEQFF.

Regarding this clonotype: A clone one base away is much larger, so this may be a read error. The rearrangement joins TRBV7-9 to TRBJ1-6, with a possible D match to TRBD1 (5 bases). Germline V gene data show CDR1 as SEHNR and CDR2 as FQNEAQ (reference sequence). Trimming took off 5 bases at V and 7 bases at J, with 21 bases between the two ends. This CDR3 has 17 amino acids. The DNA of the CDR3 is TGTGCCAGCAGCCACCGGGACTGGGTCCTAATCAATTCACCCCTCCACTTT. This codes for CASSHRDWVLINSPLHF.

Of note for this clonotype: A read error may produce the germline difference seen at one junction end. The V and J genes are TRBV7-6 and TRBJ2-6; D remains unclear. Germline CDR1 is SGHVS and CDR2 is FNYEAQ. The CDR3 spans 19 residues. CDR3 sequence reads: CARSPLSRLTLSWANVLTF. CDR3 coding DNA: TGTGCCAGAAGCCCTTTAAGTCGTTTAACCCTCTCTTGGGCAAACGTCCTGACTTTC.

The CDR3 DNA sequence: TGTGCTAGTGGTTTGGTATCAGGAAGAAACACCATATATTTT. Translated, it gives CASGLVSGRNTIYF. V gene TRBV12-5 combines with J gene TRBJ1-3; no reliable D call. Germline lookup yields CDR1 LGHNT and CDR2 FRNRAP. The CDR3 is 14 residues long. Trimming took 0 bases from V and 5 from J, leaving 8 bases between them.

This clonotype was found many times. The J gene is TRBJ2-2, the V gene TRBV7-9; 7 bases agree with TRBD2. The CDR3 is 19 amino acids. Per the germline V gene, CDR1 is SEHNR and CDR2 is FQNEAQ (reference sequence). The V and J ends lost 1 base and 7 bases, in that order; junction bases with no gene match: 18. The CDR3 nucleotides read TGTGCCAGCAGCTTAGACGGGAAGGACTACGCGGGGGAGATCGGGGAGCTGTTTTTT. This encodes CASSLDGKDYAGEIGELFF.